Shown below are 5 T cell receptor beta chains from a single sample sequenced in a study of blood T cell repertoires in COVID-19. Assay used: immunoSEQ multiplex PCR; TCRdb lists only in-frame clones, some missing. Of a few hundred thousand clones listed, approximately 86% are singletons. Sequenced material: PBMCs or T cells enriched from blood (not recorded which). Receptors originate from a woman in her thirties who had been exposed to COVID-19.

The CDR3 sequence: CASRRRGRDTEAFF. CDR3 sequence (DNA): TGTGCCAGCAGGCGGAGGGGGCGTGACACTGAAGCTTTCTTT. The chain links TRBV13 to TRBJ1-1; 7 nucleotides line up with TRBD1. This CDR3 spans 14 amino acids. The germline CDR1 and CDR2 sequences are PRHDT and FYEKMQ (reference sequence). Trimming removed 6 bases from V and 3 bases from J; junction bases left unmatched: 7.

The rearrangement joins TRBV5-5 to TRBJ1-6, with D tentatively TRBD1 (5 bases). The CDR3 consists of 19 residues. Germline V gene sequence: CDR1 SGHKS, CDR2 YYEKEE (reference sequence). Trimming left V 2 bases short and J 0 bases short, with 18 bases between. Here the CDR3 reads CASSLEPQDPSSYNSPLHF. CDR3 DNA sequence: TGTGCCAGCAGCTTAGAACCACAGGACCCAAGCTCCTATAATTCACCCCTCCACTTT. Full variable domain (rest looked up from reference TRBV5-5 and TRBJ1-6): DAGVTQSPTHLIKTRGQQVTLRCSPISGHKSVSWYQQVLGQGPQFIFQYYEKEERGRGNFPDRFSARQFPNYSSELNVNALLLGDSALYLCASSLEPQDPSSYNSPLHFGNGTRLTVT.

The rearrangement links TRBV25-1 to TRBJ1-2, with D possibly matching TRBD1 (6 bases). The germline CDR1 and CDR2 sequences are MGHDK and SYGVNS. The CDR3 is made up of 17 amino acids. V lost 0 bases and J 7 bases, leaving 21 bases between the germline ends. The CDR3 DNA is TGTGCCAGCAGTGAATATCGCCAGGGGACCCTCGCTAGTGGCTACACCTTC. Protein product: CASSEYRQGTLASGYTF.

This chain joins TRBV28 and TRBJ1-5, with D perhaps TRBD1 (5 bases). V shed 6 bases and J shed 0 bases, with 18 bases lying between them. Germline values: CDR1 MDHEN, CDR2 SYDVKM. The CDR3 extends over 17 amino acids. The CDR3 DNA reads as TGTGCCAGCAGGGGGCAGAACATGCAATATAGCAATCAGCCCCAGCATTTT. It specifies CASRGQNMQYSNQPQHF.

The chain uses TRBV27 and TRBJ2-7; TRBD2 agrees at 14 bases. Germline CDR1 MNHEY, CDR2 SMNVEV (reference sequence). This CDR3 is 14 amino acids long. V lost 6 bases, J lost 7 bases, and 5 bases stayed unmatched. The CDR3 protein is CASRMGTSGGEQYF. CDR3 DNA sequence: TGTGCCAGCAGGATGGGGACTAGCGGGGGAGAGCAGTACTTC.